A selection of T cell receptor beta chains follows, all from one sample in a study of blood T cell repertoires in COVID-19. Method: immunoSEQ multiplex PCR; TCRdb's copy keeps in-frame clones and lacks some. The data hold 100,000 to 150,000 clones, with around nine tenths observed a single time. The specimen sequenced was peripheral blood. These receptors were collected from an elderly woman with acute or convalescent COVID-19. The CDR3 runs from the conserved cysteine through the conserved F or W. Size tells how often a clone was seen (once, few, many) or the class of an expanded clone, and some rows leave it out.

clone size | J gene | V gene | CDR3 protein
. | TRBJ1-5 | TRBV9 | CASSVGTGGAVGQPQHF
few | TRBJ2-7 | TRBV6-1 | CASSDQTQGNYEQYF
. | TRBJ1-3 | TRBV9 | CASSVGGTDSGNTIYF
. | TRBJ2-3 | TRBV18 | CASSPGTRLDTQYF
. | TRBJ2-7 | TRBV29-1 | CSARLWGQGAKDGGYEQYF
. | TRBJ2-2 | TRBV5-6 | CASSLGRLAGALGLFF
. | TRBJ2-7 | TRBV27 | CASSLVSSGGKTQYF
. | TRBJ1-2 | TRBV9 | CASSVAWGLNYGYTF
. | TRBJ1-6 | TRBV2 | CASTTKGNSPLHF
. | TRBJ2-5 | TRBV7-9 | CASSFWTGGEETQYF
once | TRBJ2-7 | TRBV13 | CASSRDSYEQYF
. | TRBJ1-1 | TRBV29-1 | CSVDRSNTEAFF
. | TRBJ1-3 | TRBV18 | CASSPATGVTGNTIYF
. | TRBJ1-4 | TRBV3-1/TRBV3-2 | CASSQGIGTGWEKLFF
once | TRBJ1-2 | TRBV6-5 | CASSHSGGDNKARTF
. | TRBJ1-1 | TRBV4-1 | CASRRLKQGMRAEAFF
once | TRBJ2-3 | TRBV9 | CASSVAPSGSTDTQYF
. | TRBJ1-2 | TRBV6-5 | CASSYSLRTAGDGYTF
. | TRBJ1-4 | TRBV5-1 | CASRRGTGSTTSEKLFF
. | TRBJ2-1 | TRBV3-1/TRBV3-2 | CASSQVTSGGANEQFF
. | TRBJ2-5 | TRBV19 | CYRYQYQETQYF
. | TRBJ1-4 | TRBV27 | CASSLAMGRNEKLFF
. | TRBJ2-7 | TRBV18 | CASSPGAGFEQYF
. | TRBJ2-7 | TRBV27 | CASSLMIAGTSGSYEQYF
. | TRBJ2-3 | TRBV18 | CASSPGLAGSDTQYF
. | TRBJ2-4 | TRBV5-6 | CASSLGTGRAKNIQYF
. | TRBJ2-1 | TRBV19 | CASSLLRGGIDEQFF
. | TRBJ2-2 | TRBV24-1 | CATGRTGKTGELFF
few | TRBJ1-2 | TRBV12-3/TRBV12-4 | CASSLNTGSPFYF
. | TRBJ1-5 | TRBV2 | CASRGAGQPQHF
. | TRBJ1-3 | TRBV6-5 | CASSSGTGYGNTIYF
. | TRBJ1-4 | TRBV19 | CASSTWDRINEKLFF
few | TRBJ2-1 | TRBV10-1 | CASSETSGYNEQFF
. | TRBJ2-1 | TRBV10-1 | CASSGTRGSGNEQFF
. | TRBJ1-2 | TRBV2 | CASQRGNYGYTF
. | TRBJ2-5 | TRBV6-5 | CASSPPGRGETQYF
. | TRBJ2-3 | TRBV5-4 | CASSLDHRGPTDTQYF
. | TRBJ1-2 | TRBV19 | CASQGSFNYGYTF
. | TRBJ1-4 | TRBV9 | CASSVTGRGDEKLFF
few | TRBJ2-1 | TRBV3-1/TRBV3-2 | CASSQDRLAGGPGEQFF
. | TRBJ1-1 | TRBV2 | CASRTGLNTEAFF
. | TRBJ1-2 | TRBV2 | CASSETGGSHYGYTF
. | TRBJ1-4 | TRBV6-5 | CASSYGQGVNLFF
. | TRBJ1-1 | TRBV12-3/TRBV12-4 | CASRGQYTEAFF
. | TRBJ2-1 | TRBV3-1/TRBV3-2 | CASSLVQRNNEQFF
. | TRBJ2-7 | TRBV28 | CASSSLAGPLPYEQYF
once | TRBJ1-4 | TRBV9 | CASSDGQRTEKLFF
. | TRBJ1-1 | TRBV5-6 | CASSFAGTGWRMNTEAFF
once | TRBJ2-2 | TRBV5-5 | CASSDRETGELFF